This is a list of T cell receptor beta chains from one sample in a study of blood T cell repertoires in COVID-19. Measured with immunoSEQ multiplex PCR; TCRdb has only the in-frame clones, and not every one. The sample lists over 150,000 clones, 87% seen once, with around 4% in the top ten. Input material: peripheral blood. The source is a woman aged 55-69 years who had recovered from COVID-19. CDR3s include the opening cysteine and the closing phenylalanine or tryptophan. D genes are given only for firm matches. Only part of the rows carry a size: once, few, many, or a class if the clone is expanded.

>TRBD1|TRBJ2-2|NA|TRBV6-2/TRBV6-3
CASSPWTGLKPGELFF
TGTGCCAGCAGTCCCTGGACAGGACTGAAGCCCGGGGAGCTGTTTTTT
>NA|TRBJ2-2|NA|TRBV29-1
CSVGRTAGSGELFF
TGCAGCGTCGGACGGACCGCGGGCTCCGGGGAGCTGTTTTTT
>NA|TRBJ2-3|NA|TRBV11-2
CASSLDPGNPDTQYF
TGTGCCAGCAGCTTAGATCCAGGGAACCCAGATACGCAGTATTTT
>TRBD1|TRBJ1-2|NA|TRBV5-4
CASSTNRDRGNYGYTF
TGTGCCAGCAGCACAAACCGGGACAGGGGAAACTATGGCTACACCTTC
>NA|TRBJ1-3|few|TRBV25-1
CASSRETGNTIYF
TGTGCCAGCAGTCGAGAAACTGGAAACACCATATATTTT
>NA|TRBJ2-2|NA|TRBV10-1
CASSFGSANTGELFF
TGCGCCAGCAGCTTTGGCAGCGCGAACACCGGGGAGCTGTTTTTT
>NA|TRBJ1-2|once|TRBV5-6
CASSLGTSHYTF
TGTGCCAGCAGCTTGGGTACATCACATTACACCTTC
>NA|TRBJ2-7|NA|TRBV6-2/TRBV6-3
CASSYTGYEQYF
TGTGCCAGCAGTTACACAGGCTACGAGCAGTACTTC
>TRBD1|TRBJ1-6|NA|TRBV14
CASSRTGRDSPLHF
TGTGCCAGCAGCCGGACAGGTCGAGATTCACCCCTCCACTTT
>TRBD1|TRBJ1-2|NA|TRBV7-8
CASSAGQGAGRYGYTF
TGTGCCAGCAGCGCGGGACAGGGGGCAGGGAGATATGGCTACACCTTC
>TRBD1|TRBJ2-7|once|TRBV4-3
CASSRQWDRDSYEQYF
TGCGCCAGCAGCCGGCAATGGGACAGGGACTCCTACGAGCAGTACTTC
>NA|TRBJ2-1|NA|TRBV2
CASSVRGSETYNEQFF
TGTGCCAGCAGTGTCCGCGGTAGCGAGACTTACAATGAGCAGTTCTTC
>NA|TRBJ1-4|NA|TRBV14
CASSEGEKLFF
TGTGCCAGCAGCGAGGGTGAAAAACTGTTTTTT
>TRBD1|TRBJ1-2|NA|TRBV7-9
CASSLNWDRSSDGYTF
TGTGCCAGCAGCTTAAATTGGGACAGGAGTTCAGATGGCTACACCTTC
>TRBD1|TRBJ2-1|few|TRBV29-1
CSVPGQGHNEQFF
TGCAGCGTCCCGGGACAGGGACACAATGAGCAGTTCTTC
>TRBD1|TRBJ1-6|once|TRBV3-1/TRBV3-2
CASSPLDRGDNSPLHF
TGTGCCAGCAGCCCCTTGGACAGGGGCGACAATTCACCCCTCCACTTT
>NA|TRBJ1-3|NA|TRBV5-1
CASSLAGNSGNTIYF
TGCGCCAGCAGCTTGGCCGGGAACTCTGGAAACACCATATATTTT
>NA|TRBJ1-2|NA|TRBV5-1
CASSLDREYGYTF
TGCGCCAGCAGCTTGGACAGGGAGTATGGCTACACCTTC
>NA|TRBJ2-6|few|TRBV11-2
CASSPIRGSGANVLTF
TGTGCCAGCAGCCCAATTCGGGGATCTGGGGCCAACGTCCTGACTTTC
>NA|TRBJ2-3|NA|TRBV19
CASNPTVFGTDTQYF
TGTGCCAGTAACCCAACAGTTTTTGGTACAGATACGCAGTATTTT
>NA|TRBJ1-1|NA|TRBV9
CASSADFTEAFF
TGTGCCAGCAGCGCCGACTTCACTGAAGCTTTCTTT
>TRBD1|TRBJ2-1|few|TRBV7-2
CASSLARRGPSYNEQFF
TGTGCCAGCAGCTTGGCTAGAAGGGGGCCCTCCTACAATGAGCAGTTCTTC
>TRBD1|TRBJ1-2|NA|TRBV18
CASSPPSTDRGNGYTF
TGTGCCAGCTCACCACCCTCGACCGACAGGGGCAATGGCTACACCTTC
>TRBD1|TRBJ1-1|once|TRBV3-1/TRBV3-2
CASSQEQGVGAFF
TGTGCCAGCAGCCAAGAGCAGGGGGTCGGGGCTTTCTTT
>NA|TRBJ1-1|NA|TRBV24-1
CATSSFRGTEAFF
TGTGCCACCAGTAGTTTTCGGGGCACTGAAGCTTTCTTT
>NA|TRBJ1-2|NA|TRBV7-9
CASSRGQGTNGYTF
TGTGCCAGCAGCCGGGGACAAGGGACTAATGGCTACACCTTC
>NA|TRBJ1-1|NA|TRBV10-2
CASSKPTASQQGGDTEAFF
TGCGCCAGCAGTAAACCCACCGCTTCCCAACAGGGAGGGGACACTGAAGCTTTCTTT